This T cell receptor beta chain was sequenced in a study of CD8+CD57+ T cells in acquired aplastic anemia. Looking at the study overall: Sorted CD4+ and CD8+ cell DNA averaged roughly 3.2 ug. Findings and caveats of the study: The number of CD8+ CDR3 sequences shared by patients and controls was twenty-nine.

Trimming stripped 0 bases from V and 0 bases from J, with 6 bases between. The CDR3 contains 15 residues. Germline values: CDR1 SGHRS, CDR2 YFSETQ. CD8+CD57+ cell expansion, shown by flow cytometry, had occurred in the patients selected for sequencing. There were no patients without severe acquired aplastic anemia. Therapy had not been given to patients before blood sampling. This clonotype was observed at least ten times. Antigen unknown. Profiling that covered TCR beta VDJ and CDR3 relied on genomic DNA as its template. TCRdb reanalysed the reads using MiXCR and keeps one entry per CDR3 protein. Here the sample spans 170,000 or so distinct CDR3 sequences, roughly 63% being singletons.

The gene calls are TRBV5-1 and TRBJ2-2; D is uncertain. This TCR was sampled from a human donor with aplastic anemia. Sequenced: sorted CD4+, CD8+, or CD8+CD57+ T cells (not recorded which) from PBMCs. The CDR3 sequence: CASSLVTSNTGELFF. The CDR3 nucleotides are TGCGCCAGCAGCTTGGTGACGTCGAACACCGGGGAGCTGTTTTTT.